The clone carrying this TCR beta chain appeared many times. This sample was taken from a study of T cells in Graves' hyperthyroidism and ophthalmopathy. The CDR3 consists of 14 residues. Germline CDR1 reads MDHEN; CDR2 reads SYDVKM. V lost 5 bases and J lost 3, with 14 bases in between. What was amplified from RNA transcripts were TCR beta CDR3 regions. HTBI primers were employed in a first-round RT-PCR of the TCR CDR3. TCRdb reanalysed the multiplex PCR reads using MiXCR and keeps one entry per CDR3 protein. The table includes 600,000 or so distinct CDR3 sequences, about 14% detected once. Enrolled ophthalmopathy patients presented with a Clinical Activity Score of at least 3, a NOSPECS grade of at least 4, and disease duration under 3 months.

Sequenced material: blood. J is TRBJ2-7 and V is TRBV28; D gene ambiguous. The TCR comes from a woman aged 18 to 35 with Graves' ophthalmopathy. The chain's CDR3 is CASSVGLGIYEQYF. In DNA form, the CDR3 reads TGTGCCAGCAGTGTAGGCCTAGGGATCTACGAGCAGTACTTC.